This record looks at one T cell receptor (beta chain) sequence and its context. With V trimmed by 4 bases and J by 6 bases, 12 bases remained unmatched. The CDR3 is made up of 15 amino acids. CDR1 and CDR2 from the germline V gene are SGHRS and YFSETQ. The data belong to a study of blood T cell repertoires in COVID-19. Study as a whole: The recovered donors of Cohort 3 showed two negative PCRs, clearance, or symptom resolution. From T cells, B-cell-depleted T cells, or PBMCs came the material, which was cDNA or gDNA.

Participants reported their clinical history, and cohort assignment relied on those reports. The repertoire was sequenced with immunoSEQ multiplex PCR; TCRdb's copy has only in-frame clones and lacks some. The table includes about 210,000 clones, roughly 91% detected once. The sequence derives from a man aged 25 to 45 in a cohort exposed to, infected with or recovered from COVID-19 (not recorded which). V is TRBV5-1 and J is TRBJ1-2; 7 nucleotides agree with TRBD1. Sequenced sample: PBMCs or T cells enriched from blood (not recorded which). CDR3 bases: TGCGCCAGCAGCCAGAGGGGAAACAGGGGAGATGGCTACACCTTC. The encoded protein is CASSQRGNRGDGYTF.